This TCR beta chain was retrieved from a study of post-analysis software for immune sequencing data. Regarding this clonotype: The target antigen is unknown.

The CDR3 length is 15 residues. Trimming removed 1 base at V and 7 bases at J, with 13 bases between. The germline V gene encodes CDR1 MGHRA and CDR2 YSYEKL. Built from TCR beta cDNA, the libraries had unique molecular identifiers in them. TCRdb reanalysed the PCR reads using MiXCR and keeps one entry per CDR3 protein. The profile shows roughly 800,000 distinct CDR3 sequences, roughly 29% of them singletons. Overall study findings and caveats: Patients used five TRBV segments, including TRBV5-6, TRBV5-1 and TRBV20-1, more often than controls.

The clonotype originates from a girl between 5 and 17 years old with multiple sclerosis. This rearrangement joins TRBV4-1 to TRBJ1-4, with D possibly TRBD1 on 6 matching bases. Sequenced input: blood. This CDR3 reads CASSQVPGEGEKLFF. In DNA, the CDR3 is TGCGCCAGCAGCCAAGTCCCAGGGGAGGGTGAAAAACTGTTTTTT.